A single sample is the source of the 17 T cell receptor beta chains below, sequenced in a study of T cell responses to AZD1222 COVID-19 vaccine. Produced via immunoSEQ multiplex PCR; TCRdb's table is partial and in-frame only. This sample has about 120,000 clones, with over 75% found just once. The sequenced sample was peripheral blood, obtained 28 days after the second dose of the MenACWY control vaccine. The receptor source for this set is an adult who received the MenACWY meningococcal vaccine as a control.

V and J are TRBV6-2 or TRBV6-3 and TRBJ1-2, with TRBD1 identical over 8 bases. Germline values: CDR1 MNHEY, CDR2 SVGEGT. Germline trimming cut 2 bases from V and 8 bases from J; bases unmatched to any gene: 7. The CDR3 spans 14 residues. The CDR3 sequence: CASSYRSRGQGYTF. CDR3 coding DNA: TGTGCCAGCAGTTACCGCAGCAGGGGGCAAGGCTACACCTTC.

The V call is TRBV19, the J call TRBJ2-1; 9 bases are a match to TRBD1. The CDR3 extends over 15 amino acids. J was trimmed by 5 bases and V by 6 bases; bases with no gene match: 8. Germline values: CDR1 LNHDA, CDR2 SQIVND (reference sequence). DNA of the CDR3: TGTGCCAGTAGACTGACAGGGGGAGACAACAATGAGCAGTTCTTC. It codes for CASRLTGGDNNEQFF.

This chain connects TRBV4-3 to TRBJ2-3; 14 nucleotides align to TRBD2. The germline gives CDR1 LGHNA, CDR2 YSLEER. This CDR3 is built from 19 residues. With 0 bases clipped from V and 2 bases from J, the junction kept 7 bases outside the gene matches. The chain's CDR3 is CASSQEGLAGGSLTDTQYF. The CDR3 DNA is TGCGCCAGCAGCCAAGAAGGACTAGCGGGGGGCTCTCTCACAGATACGCAGTATTTT.

The genes are TRBV6-2 or TRBV6-3 and TRBJ2-7; D is undetermined. Trimming took 2 bases from V and 2 from J, leaving 13 bases between them. This CDR3 has 15 residues. CDR1 MNHEY and CDR2 SVGEGT come from the germline V gene. The CDR3 loop is CASSYMYRPPYEQYV. The CDR3 nucleotides read TGTGCCAGCAGTTACATGTATCGACCCCCCTACGAGCAGTACGTC.

The J gene is TRBJ2-2, the V gene TRBV7-2, with 8 bases matching TRBD1. This CDR3 has 17 amino acids. Germline CDR1 reads SGHTA; CDR2 reads FQGNSA. The V gene end was trimmed by 5 bases and the J gene end by 1 base; junction bases not matched to a gene: 9. CDR3 DNA: TGTGCCAGCAGCGCTCGGACAGGGTACGGGAACACCGGGGAGCTGTTTTTT. Amino acids: CASSARTGYGNTGELFF.

The J gene is TRBJ2-3, the V gene TRBV5-1; D is ambiguous. The V end lost 2 bases, the J end lost 1 base, and 8 bases lay between the germline ends. CDR1 and CDR2 (germline): SGHRS, YFSETQ. The CDR3 loop spans 14 amino acids. The CDR3 is CASSFFAGTDTQYF. In DNA form, the CDR3 reads TGCGCCAGCAGCTTTTTCGCCGGCACAGATACGCAGTATTTT. Based on the CDR3 plus reference TRBV5-1 and TRBJ2-3, the full variable domain is KAGVTQTPRYLIKTRGQQVTLSCSPISGHRSVSWYQQTPGQGLQFLFEYFSETQRNKGNFPGRFSGRQFSNSRSEMNVSTLELGDSALYLCASSFFAGTDTQYFGPGTRLTVL.

V is TRBV14 and J is TRBJ2-3; D ambiguous. The CDR3 spans 14 residues. Germline loops: CDR1 SGHDN, CDR2 FVKESK. V dropped 2 bases and J dropped 6 bases, with 12 bases sitting between them. The CDR3: CASSQWAPRDTQYF. As DNA, the CDR3 is TGTGCCAGCAGCCAATGGGCGCCCCGGGATACGCAGTATTTT.

This rearrangement joins TRBV6-6 to TRBJ2-7, with TRBD1 matching 12 bases. The CDR3 is made up of 15 amino acids. V shed 2 bases, J shed 2 bases, and the junction held 1 base outside the gene matches. Germline V gene lookup returns CDR1 MNHNY and CDR2 SVGAGI (reference sequence). The CDR3 nucleotides are TGTGCCAGCAGTTACCGGGACAGGGGGCCCTACGAGCAGTACGTC. Its translation: CASSYRDRGPYEQYV.

The chain is built from TRBV5-4 and TRBJ2-5; D perhaps matches TRBD1 (5 bases). CDR1 is SGHNT and CDR2 is YYREEE in the germline V gene (reference sequence). The CDR3 is 14 amino acids. The germline V and J ends were trimmed by 1 base and 5 bases, with 12 bases remaining between them. The chain's CDR3 is CASSLQGFGETQYF. The CDR3 DNA follows: TGTGCCAGCAGCTTGCAGGGTTTCGGGGAGACCCAGTACTTC.

The chain is built from TRBV2 and TRBJ2-5; the match to TRBD2 covers 8 bases. This CDR3 is built from 15 residues. Germline CDR1 and CDR2: SNHLY and FYNNEI. V lost 3 bases to trimming and J lost 2 bases; unmatched junction nucleotides: 5. CDR3 DNA: TGTGCCAGCAGTGACGGCGGGGGGACTCAAGAGACCCAGTACTTC. Translated, it gives CASSDGGGTQETQYF. The full variable domain, in which reference TRBV2 and TRBJ2-5 provide the parts outside the CDR3, is EPEVTQTPSHQVTQMGQEVILRCVPISNHLYFYWYRQILGQKVEFLVSFYNNEISEKSEIFDDQFSVERPDGSNFTLKIRSTKLEDSAMYFCASSDGGGTQETQYFGPGTRLLVL.

The chain employs TRBV7-9 and TRBJ1-5, with D tentatively TRBD1 (5 bases). Between the trimmed V and J ends, which lost 5 bases and 2 bases, there was a span of 7 bases. This CDR3 has 13 residues. CDR1 and CDR2 (germline): SEHNR, FQNEAQ (reference sequence). CDR3 sequence reads: CASSVTGNQPQHF. Written as DNA, the CDR3 is TGTGCCAGCAGCGTGACAGGCAATCAGCCCCAGCATTTT. The complete variable domain, with remaining parts taken from reference TRBV7-9 and TRBJ1-5, reads DTGVSQNPRHKITKRGQNVTFRCDPISEHNRLYWYRQTLGQGPEFLTYFQNEAQLEKSRLLSDRFSAERPKGSFSTLEIQRTEQGDSAMYLCASSVTGNQPQHFGDGTRLSIL.

This clone was detected once. This chain joins TRBV5-4 and TRBJ2-5; D unresolved. Germline CDR1 SGHNT, CDR2 YYREEE (reference sequence). V lost 0 bases and J lost 5, with 5 bases in between. The CDR3 is 12 amino acids. The CDR3 sequence: CASSLEGETQYF. Written as DNA, the CDR3 is TGTGCCAGCAGCTTGGAAGGGGAGACCCAGTACTTC.

The rearrangement joins TRBV5-5 to TRBJ2-3; D not resolved. Between the trimmed V and J ends, which lost 0 bases and 5 bases, there was a span of 10 bases. In germline, CDR1 is SGHKS, CDR2 YYEKEE (reference sequence). This CDR3 has 14 amino acids. CDR3 region: CASSLGRVVDTQYF. The CDR3 DNA sequence: TGTGCCAGCAGCTTGGGAAGGGTGGTAGATACGCAGTATTTT.

This clone was counted a single time. The sample has other DNA sequences that encode this CDR3 too. V and J are TRBV7-2 and TRBJ1-1; a possible D gene is TRBD1 (5 bases). Trimming took off 5 bases at V and 3 bases at J, with 10 bases between the two ends. Germline values: CDR1 SGHTA, CDR2 FQGNSA. There are 13 residues in the CDR3. The CDR3: CASSKDTYTEAFF. CDR3 DNA: TGTGCCAGCAGCAAGGACACATACACTGAAGCTTTCTTT.

The V and J genes are TRBV10-2 and TRBJ1-6, with D perhaps TRBD1 (5 bases). The CDR3 contains 14 residues. Germline V gives CDR1 WSHSY, CDR2 SAAADI. The V end lost 6 bases, the J end lost 3 bases, and 9 bases lay between the germline ends. The CDR3 is CASSRDLYNSPLHF. The CDR3 DNA reads TGCGCCAGCAGCAGGGATCTCTATAATTCACCCCTCCACTTT.

This clone is a singleton in its sample. The rearrangement joins TRBV19 to TRBJ2-7; D call uncertain. CDR1 is LNHDA and CDR2 is SQIVND in the germline V gene (reference sequence). Deletions cut 3 bases from V and 6 bases from J, with 12 bases between. The CDR3 has 13 residues. The CDR3 nucleotides read TGTGCCAGTAGTATGGCCGCCTCCGCCGAGCAGTACTTC. Translation: CASSMAASAEQYF.

This sequence joins TRBV6-5 and TRBJ2-7, with 9 bases identical to TRBD1. Germline CDR1 is MNHEY and CDR2 is SVGAGI. The V gene end was trimmed by 4 bases and the J gene end by 5 bases; junction bases not matched to a gene: 3. The length of the CDR3 is 13 residues. Here the CDR3 reads CASSSTGGNEQYV. CDR3 coding DNA: TGTGCCAGCAGTTCCACAGGGGGCAACGAGCAGTACGTC.